The T cell receptor (beta chain) under discussion was sequenced for a study of regulatory T cells in long-lasting Graves disease. As to time point: persistent/refractory GD, antithyroid drugs over 5 years with positive TRAb. The TCR library was made from RNA extracted from PBMCs. V lost 4 bases and J lost 5, with 22 bases in between. Germline lookup yields CDR1 KGHDR and CDR2 SFDVKD. This CDR3 has 17 residues. Researchers made TCR beta libraries by using iRepertoire HTBI primers and running Arm-PCR on CDR3 regions. Each CDR3 protein gets one entry after TCRdb re-called the multiplex PCR reads with MiXCR. The data show about 470,000 distinct CDR3 sequences, roughly 21% seen once. This clonotype came up a few times. Its antigen is not identified. Regarding the study as a whole: Persistent cases of Graves' showed reduced TCR diversity relative to newly diagnosed patients.

The origin of this receptor is a female donor with Graves disease. Specimen: peripheral blood mononuclear cells (PBMCs), collected when the disease was refractory, from a patient treated with antithyroid drugs. This chain joins TRBV24-1 and TRBJ2-5, with D possibly matching TRBD2 (6 bases). CDR3 in DNA: TGTGCCACCAGTGACCGAACGGACGGGAGATATGAGGAGACCCAGTACTTC. This gives the protein CATSDRTDGRYEETQYF.